This T cell receptor beta chain appears in the sequencing data of a study of identical twins. Study-wide results and caveats: Models underestimated TCR alpha sharing (out-of-frame) in monozygotic twins.

This clonotype was observed a few times. No antigen is known for it. TCRdb itself ran the 5' RACE reads through MiXCR, one entry per CDR3 protein. This table has about 480,000 distinct CDR3 sequences, approximately 15% appearing once. Germline loops: CDR1 DFQATT, CDR2 SNEGSKA (reference sequence). V trimming: 6 bases; J trimming: 7 bases; junction bases outside the gene matches: 24. The CDR3 spans 17 residues. The same data also contributed to another study, on yellow fever vaccine responses in identical twins.

This receptor was obtained from a woman between 18 and 30 years old in good health. The sequenced sample was CD4+ T cells sorted from blood. This chain connects TRBV20-1 to TRBJ2-7; 7 nucleotides match TRBD1. The CDR3 sequence is CSAPHRLQGMTYFEQYF. DNA for the CDR3: TGCAGTGCCCCGCATCGGCTACAGGGGATGACCTACTTTGAGCAGTACTTC.